The 20 T cell receptor beta chains below all came from one sample that was sequenced in a study of blood T cell repertoires in COVID-19. The table came from immunoSEQ multiplex PCR; TCRdb's copy has only in-frame clones and leaves some out. The table has about 480,000 clones, 85% to 90% seen once. The sequencing input was peripheral blood. The source of these receptors is a man younger than 30 with COVID-19, enrolled during active disease.

The chain recombines TRBV19 with TRBJ1-3, with 9 bases fitting TRBD1. The CDR3 has 16 residues. J was trimmed by 4 bases and V by 6 bases; bases with no gene match: 10. Germline CDR1 is LNHDA and CDR2 is SQIVND (reference sequence). CDR3: CASSPNRGLEGNTIYF. The DNA of the CDR3 is TGTGCCAGTAGCCCCAACAGGGGGCTGGAAGGAAACACCATATATTTT.

The gene calls are TRBV13 and TRBJ2-3; 9 bases align to TRBD2. Trimming removed 3 bases from V and 1 base from J; junction bases left unmatched: 5. This CDR3 has 16 residues. Germline CDR1 is PRHDT and CDR2 is FYEKMQ (reference sequence). CDR3 region: CASSFRGGGGTDTQYF. The CDR3 DNA sequence: TGTGCCAGCAGCTTTCGCGGGGGGGGTGGCACAGATACGCAGTATTTT.

J is TRBJ1-2 and V is TRBV2; the D is unclear. Germline CDR1 and CDR2: SNHLY and FYNNEI. V lost 6 bases and J 4 bases, leaving 18 bases between the germline ends. This CDR3 comprises 15 residues. CDR3 nucleotide sequence: TGTGCCAGCAGGGTCGAGGCGGGAGGACTCTATGGCTACACCTTC. Its protein is CASRVEAGGLYGYTF.

This chain joins TRBV7-2 and TRBJ2-1; TRBD2 might be the D (5 bases). V lost 1 base and J 2 bases, leaving 12 bases between the germline ends. Germline V CDR1 and CDR2: SGHTA, FQGNSA. The CDR3 length is 16 residues. CDR3 sequence: CASSLELDSAYNEQFF. CDR3 DNA: TGTGCCAGCAGCTTAGAACTAGATAGTGCCTACAATGAGCAGTTCTTC.

The V call is TRBV24-1, the J call TRBJ2-5; a possible D gene is TRBD2 (6 bases). The CDR3 runs 13 residues. The V and J ends lost 9 bases and 3 bases respectively, with 13 bases between them. Germline CDR1 reads KGHDR; CDR2 reads SFDVKD. The CDR3 spells CATAQGGEETQYF. The CDR3 region has the DNA TGTGCCACCGCCCAGGGCGGGGAAGAGACCCAGTACTTC.

This clone was detected a few times. The J gene is TRBJ2-2, the V gene TRBV7-6; D is unresolved. CDR1 SGHVS and CDR2 FNYEAQ come from the germline V gene. CDR3 length: 12 amino acids. Trimming left V 6 bases short and J 6 bases short, with 8 bases between. CDR3 protein: CASSRAPGELFF. In DNA, the CDR3 is TGTGCCAGCAGTCGAGCCCCCGGGGAGCTGTTTTTT.

This chain links TRBV7-2 with TRBJ2-1, with 12 bases identical to TRBD2. The trim removed 2 bases at V and 0 bases at J, leaving 8 bases unmatched. Germline CDR1 SGHTA, CDR2 FQGNSA. This CDR3 region has 19 residues. CDR3 bases: TGTGCCAGCAGCTTACGGACTAGCGGGACCAAGAGCTCCTACAATGAGCAGTTCTTC. Its protein is CASSLRTSGTKSSYNEQFF.

The chain joins TRBV2 to TRBJ2-1; tentative D call: TRBD1 (6 bases). The CDR3 length is 15 residues. The ends were cut back, 6 bases at V and 5 bases at J, with 17 bases in the middle. The germline V gene has CDR1 SNHLY and CDR2 FYNNEI. The CDR3 nucleotides read TGTGCCAGCAGCCCCGTCGGGGACAAAAACAATGAGCAGTTCTTC. This gives the protein CASSPVGDKNNEQFF.

The V call is TRBV19, the J call TRBJ2-1; D may be TRBD1 (5 bases). Germline CDR1 reads LNHDA; CDR2 reads SQIVND (reference sequence). The length of the CDR3 is 13 residues. V was trimmed by 5 bases and J by 6 bases, leaving 11 bases between them. The CDR3 protein is CASSPSGANEQFF. In nucleotides, the CDR3 is TGTGCCAGTAGTCCCTCTGGGGCCAATGAGCAGTTCTTC. The variable domain in full, completed from reference TRBV19 and TRBJ2-1, reads DGGITQSPKYLFRKEGQNVTLSCEQNLNHDAMYWYRQDPGQGLRLIYYSQIVNDFQKGDIAEGYSVSREKKESFPLTVTSAQKNPTAFYLCASSPSGANEQFFGPGTRLTVL.

The chain employs TRBV5-1 and TRBJ2-1, with 10 bases fitting TRBD2. J gave up 6 bases and V 4 bases, and 10 bases lay outside the gene matches. Germline values: CDR1 SGHRS, CDR2 YFSETQ. The CDR3 sequence is 16 residues long. The CDR3 DNA follows: TGCGCCAGCAGCCCCGAACTAGCGGGACCAACCAATGAGCAGTTCTTC. Translated, it gives CASSPELAGPTNEQFF.

This clone was recorded once. This chain connects TRBV10-1 to TRBJ2-3; maybe TRBD2 (5 bases). Trimming left V 7 bases short and J 2 bases short, with 16 bases between. The CDR3 is 15 amino acids. Germline V gene lookup returns CDR1 WNHNN and CDR2 SYGVQD (reference sequence). The CDR3 is CASTVGGGFTDTQYF. The CDR3 nucleotides read TGCGCCAGCACCGTGGGTGGCGGGTTCACAGATACGCAGTATTTT.

The V and J genes are TRBV16 and TRBJ1-5; 9 nucleotides match TRBD1. CDR1 and CDR2 from the germline V gene are KGHSY and FQNENV. J gave up 1 base and V 4 bases, and 5 bases lay outside the gene matches. The CDR3 is 16 residues long. CDR3 in DNA: TGTGCCAGCAGCCCATTCGGACAGGGGAGCAATCAGCCCCAGCATTTT. Its protein product is CASSPFGQGSNQPQHF.

This clone appeared once. The chain combines TRBV23-1 with TRBJ1-1, with D unclear. TRBV23-1 is given ORF status, its function remaining uncertain. The CDR3 sequence is 13 residues long. V lost 8 bases, J lost 2 bases, and 12 bases lay in between. The CDR3 DNA is TGCGCCAGCTCGTACCGACACAACACTGAAGCTTTCTTT. This encodes CASSYRHNTEAFF.

The rearrangement links TRBV19 to TRBJ2-4; TRBD1 is a possible D gene (6 bases). Germline lookup yields CDR1 LNHDA and CDR2 SQIVND (reference sequence). Trimming pared 7 bases from V and 8 bases from J, leaving 12 bases between. The CDR3 is 12 residues long. CDR3 loop: CASTDRMYIQYF. DNA for the CDR3: TGTGCCAGTACCGACAGGATGTACATTCAGTACTTC.

The chain joins TRBV11-3 to TRBJ1-2; D might be TRBD1 (5 bases). Trimming shortened V by 0 bases and J by 2 bases, and 7 bases separated the two germline ends. The CDR3 has 14 amino acids. The germline CDR1 and CDR2 sequences are SGHNT and YENEEA. CDR3 protein: CASSLDPGNYGYTF. The CDR3 nucleotides read TGTGCCAGCAGCTTAGACCCAGGGAACTATGGCTACACCTTC.

In its sample, this clone was seen once. This chain links TRBV10-3 with TRBJ2-7; tentative D call: TRBD1 (5 bases). V lost 3 bases, J lost 5 bases, and 8 bases lay in between. The CDR3 has 12 residues. The germline gives CDR1 ENHRY, CDR2 SYGVKD. CDR3 loop: CAISDEGDEQYF. CDR3 sequence (DNA): TGTGCCATCAGTGATGAAGGGGACGAGCAGTACTTC.

The V call is TRBV19, the J call TRBJ1-4; maybe TRBD1 (5 bases). Germline-derived CDR1 and CDR2 are LNHDA and SQIVND (reference sequence). Trimming pared 8 bases from V and 7 bases from J, leaving 20 bases between. The CDR3 has 15 residues. This CDR3 is CASSPGGAGGEKLFF. CDR3 coding DNA: TGTGCCAGTTCGCCGGGAGGGGCGGGAGGTGAAAAACTGTTTTTT.

The chain links TRBV13 to TRBJ1-1, with D possibly TRBD1 on 5 matching bases. This CDR3 region has 14 residues. V gave up 5 bases and J gave up 5 bases, with 15 bases separating them. Per germline, CDR1 PRHDT and CDR2 FYEKMQ (reference sequence). The CDR3 is CASSLRALRTEAFF. CDR3 DNA sequence: TGTGCCAGCAGCCTCAGGGCCCTCAGGACTGAAGCTTTCTTT.

This clone was detected once. The rearrangement links TRBV30 to TRBJ1-6; D may be TRBD1 (5 bases). CDR1 and CDR2 from the germline V gene are GTSNPN and SVGIG (reference sequence). This CDR3 is built from 13 residues. V dropped 4 bases and J dropped 8 bases, with 12 bases sitting between them. The CDR3 bases are TGTGCCTGGAATAGGCAGGGATATTCACCCCTCCACTTT. Amino acids: CAWNRQGYSPLHF.

The chain uses TRBV18 and TRBJ2-5, with a possible D match to TRBD1 (6 bases). The CDR3 is 14 amino acids. The germline V and J ends were trimmed by 4 bases and 1 base, with 10 bases remaining between them. CDR1 is KGHSH and CDR2 is LQKENI in the germline V gene. The CDR3 bases are TGTGCCAGCTCACGTTGGACAGTCCAAGAGACCCAGTACTTC. Translating gives CASSRWTVQETQYF.